What follows are 30 T cell receptor beta chains derived from one specimen sequenced in a study of T-cell memory formation after mild COVID-19. Each CDR3 protein gets one entry after TCRdb re-called the 5' RACE reads with MiXCR. The repertoire holds fewer than 350,000 distinct CDR3 sequences, with roughly 15% as singletons. The source material was PBMCs or a T cell subset sorted from them (not recorded which). The source is a young man who had mild COVID-19 (a few samples of this study predate the infection). Cell type and time point are not known.

This clonotype was counted a few times. This chain links TRBV20-1 with TRBJ1-1, with D possibly TRBD1 on 5 matching bases. V shed 5 bases and J shed 1 base, with 8 bases lying between them. In germline, CDR1 is DFQATT, CDR2 SNEGSKA (reference sequence). The CDR3 has 12 amino acids. CDR3 DNA sequence: TGCAGTGCTCATGACAGGAACACTGAAGCTTTCTTT. Translating gives CSAHDRNTEAFF.

Only one count was recorded for this clonotype. At one boundary the junction diverges from the germline segment, which might be a read error. The chain is built from TRBV5-1 and TRBJ2-1; TRBD2 matches at 8 bases. Germline V gives CDR1 SGHRS, CDR2 YFSETQ. This CDR3 has 14 residues. The CDR3 is CDSSKTSVRNEQFF. CDR3 in DNA: TGCGACAGCAGCAAGACTAGCGTGAGGAATGAGCAGTTCTTC.

The chain employs TRBV5-1 and TRBJ2-3, with 9 positions matching TRBD2. Germline V gene data show CDR1 as SGHRS and CDR2 as YFSETQ. The CDR3 is 14 residues long. V gave up 4 bases and J gave up 8 bases; unmatched junction bases: 8. The chain's CDR3 is CASSESGGPGTQYF. The CDR3 DNA sequence: TGCGCCAGCAGCGAGAGCGGGGGGCCTGGTACGCAGTATTTT.

The CDR3 spells CASSPQDAAYEQYF. CDR3 in DNA: TGTGCCAGCTCACCACAGGACGCAGCCTACGAGCAGTACTTC. V gene TRBV18 combines with J gene TRBJ2-7, with D unclear. Trimming cost V 1 base and J 2 bases, with 9 bases left between them. Per germline, CDR1 KGHSH and CDR2 LQKENI. The CDR3 runs to 14 residues.

In its sample, this clonotype was seen many times. The V and J genes are TRBV7-2 and TRBJ2-3; D is uncertain. V lost 1 base to trimming and J lost 2 bases, with 10 bases between them. Germline loops: CDR1 SGHTA, CDR2 FQGNSA. The CDR3 loop spans 15 amino acids. The CDR3 DNA follows: TGTGCCAGCAGCTTAGATTACTTCTCCACAGATACGCAGTATTTT. As protein: CASSLDYFSTDTQYF.

This clonotype showed up just a few times. V gene TRBV11-2 combines with J gene TRBJ2-5; 7 bases agree with TRBD1. V lost 5 bases, J lost 1 base, and 7 bases stayed unmatched. This CDR3 has 15 residues. From germline, CDR1 is SGHAT and CDR2 FQNNGV. The CDR3 sequence is CASSDRRDSQETQYF. CDR3 bases: TGTGCCAGCAGCGATAGAAGGGACAGCCAAGAGACCCAGTACTTC. The full variable domain, in which reference TRBV11-2 and TRBJ2-5 provide the parts outside the CDR3, is EAGVAQSPRYKIIEKRQSVAFWCNPISGHATLYWYQQILGQGPKLLIQFQNNGVVDDSQLPKDRFSAERLKGVDSTLKIQPAKLEDSAVYLCASSDRRDSQETQYFGPGTRLLVL.

This clonotype has more than one count but fewer than ten. The gene calls are TRBV3-1 and TRBJ2-1; D is undetermined. The V gene's germline CDR1 is LGHDT and CDR2 YNNKEL (reference sequence). The CDR3 totals 12 residues. V gave up 1 base and J gave up 9 bases, with 7 bases separating them. Written as DNA, the CDR3 is TGTGCCAGCAGCCAAGTAATGTCTGAGCAGTTCTTC. Protein sequence: CASSQVMSEQFF.

The genes are TRBV18 and TRBJ2-7, with D possibly matching TRBD2 (7 bases). This CDR3 is built from 14 residues. Looked up from germline, CDR1 is KGHSH and CDR2 is LQKENI. The ends were cut back, 1 base at V and 3 bases at J, with 10 bases in the middle. CDR3 in amino acids: CASSPQGGFYEQYV. The CDR3 nucleotides read TGTGCCAGCTCACCACAGGGGGGGTTCTACGAGCAGTACGTC.

This clonotype came up once. The V gene is TRBV4-2, the J gene TRBJ1-2, with D unresolved. Germline CDR1 and CDR2: LGHNA and YNFKEQ. The length of the CDR3 is 14 residues. The V end was cut by 1 base, the J end by 4 bases, with 10 bases between. The CDR3 bases are TGTGCCAGCAGCCAAGGCCCCCTCCTCTATGGCTACACCTTC. This encodes CASSQGPLLYGYTF.

The chain is built from TRBV7-2 and TRBJ1-6, with TRBD1 as a possible D gene (5 bases). V was clipped by 1 base and J by 7 bases, with 11 bases between them. Germline CDR1 and CDR2: SGHTA and FQGNSA. The CDR3 extends over 15 amino acids. DNA of the CDR3: TGTGCCAGCAGCTTAGTCAGGGCAAGGAATTCACCCCTCCACTTT. Its protein is CASSLVRARNSPLHF. Variable domain in full (rest from reference TRBV7-2 and TRBJ1-6): GAGVSQSPSNKVTEKGKDVELRCDPISGHTALYWYRQSLGQGLEFLIYFQGNSAPDKSGLPSDRFSAERTGGSVSTLTIQRTQQEDSAVYLCASSLVRARNSPLHFGNGTRLTVT.

V and J are TRBV20-1 and TRBJ1-1, with 7 bases fitting TRBD1. The CDR3 sequence is 12 residues long. CDR1 and CDR2 (germline): DFQATT, SNEGSKA (reference sequence). Trimming at V came to 6 bases and at J to 6 bases, leaving 7 bases not matched to a gene. CDR3 sequence: CSAPDRVSEAFF. DNA for the CDR3: TGCAGTGCGCCCGACAGGGTTTCTGAAGCTTTCTTT.

The chain is built from TRBV6-5 and TRBJ2-7; D perhaps matches TRBD1 (6 bases). V was pared by 6 bases and J by 0 bases, with 12 bases between. The germline V gene has CDR1 MNHEY and CDR2 SVGAGI. CDR3 length: 14 residues. The CDR3: CASRQDRLSYEQYV. The CDR3 nucleotides read TGTGCCAGCAGACAAGACAGGCTCTCCTACGAGCAGTACGTC.

The chain couples TRBV12-5 to TRBJ2-1; no clear D. Germline V gene data show CDR1 as LGHNT and CDR2 as FRNRAP. The V gene lost 4 bases and the J gene lost 10 bases, with 5 bases spanning the gap. This CDR3 contains 10 residues. The CDR3 region is CASGSQEQFF. CDR3 DNA sequence: TGTGCTAGTGGTTCACAAGAGCAGTTCTTC.

This chain links TRBV20-1 with TRBJ2-1; TRBD1 matches at 7 bases. The CDR3 extends over 13 amino acids. J was trimmed by 0 bases and V by 4 bases; bases with no gene match: 0. CDR1 and CDR2 (germline): DFQATT, SNEGSKA (reference sequence). The CDR3 DNA follows: TGCAGTGCTAACAGGGGCTCCTACAATGAGCAGTTCTTC. Its protein product is CSANRGSYNEQFF.

V and J are TRBV29-1 and TRBJ1-6; D might be TRBD1 (5 bases). The V end lost 6 bases, the J end lost 7 bases, and 13 bases lay between the germline ends. The CDR3 runs to 13 residues. The germline CDR1 and CDR2 sequences are SQVTM and ANQGSEA. The CDR3 region is CSVLLGTNSPLHF. As DNA, the CDR3 is TGCAGCGTGCTCCTAGGGACGAATTCACCCCTCCACTTT.

V and J are TRBV29-1 and TRBJ2-3, with D maybe TRBD1 (5 bases). The CDR3 length is 12 residues. V was clipped by 1 base and J by 8 bases, with 10 bases between them. Germline loops: CDR1 SQVTM, CDR2 ANQGSEA. This CDR3 is CSVEAQGGTQYF. CDR3 nucleotide sequence: TGCAGCGTTGAAGCCCAGGGCGGTACGCAGTATTTT.

This clonotype was counted between two and nine times. The chain has TRBV12-3 or TRBV12-4 and TRBJ2-3; D is unresolved. This CDR3 has 15 residues. V lost 4 bases to trimming and J lost 1 base, with 12 bases between them. The CDR3 DNA reads TGTGCCAGCAGTTATCGGGCCGACGGCACAGATACGCAGTATTTT. It specifies CASSYRADGTDTQYF.

This clonotype was counted at least ten times. The CDR3 reads CASMRGAMTEAFF. For the CDR3, the DNA is TGCGCCAGCATGCGGGGGGCGATGACTGAAGCTTTCTTT. The chain joins TRBV5-1 to TRBJ1-1; the D gene is possibly TRBD1 (6 bases). Germline CDR1 reads SGHRS; CDR2 reads YFSETQ. Trimming took 6 bases from V and 5 from J, leaving 14 bases between them. The CDR3 loop spans 13 amino acids.

This clonotype was seen a few times. The CDR3 here is CSADPGTNYGYTF. CDR3 nucleotides: TGCAGTGCGGACCCGGGAACTAACTATGGCTACACCTTC. The chain recombines TRBV20-1 with TRBJ1-2; D is ambiguous. The CDR3 totals 13 residues. Germline V CDR1 and CDR2: DFQATT, SNEGSKA (reference sequence). V lost 6 bases, J lost 0 bases, and 11 bases lay in between.

This chain joins TRBV6-5 and TRBJ2-3; TRBD1 is a possible D gene (6 bases). The length of the CDR3 is 13 residues. V was pared by 0 bases and J by 6 bases, with 7 bases between. Looked up from germline, CDR1 is MNHEY and CDR2 is SVGAGI. CDR3 nucleotides: TGTGCCAGCAGTTACTCGCAGGGGGATACGCAGTATTTT. Encoded protein: CASSYSQGDTQYF.

The table lists this clonotype with a few counts. The chain uses TRBV6-6 and TRBJ2-7; D is unclear. The CDR3 extends over 13 amino acids. CDR1 is MNHNY and CDR2 is SVGAGI in the germline V gene (reference sequence). V was shortened by 0 bases and J by 5 bases, with 8 bases between the two germline ends. CDR3 DNA: TGTGCCAGCAGTTACTCGAATCGGGACGAGCAGTACGTC. This encodes CASSYSNRDEQYV.

V and J are TRBV5-1 and TRBJ1-2; D remains unclear. Trimming took 5 bases from V and 3 from J, leaving 14 bases between them. The length of the CDR3 is 14 residues. Germline V gene data show CDR1 as SGHRS and CDR2 as YFSETQ. The CDR3 protein is CASRLTATDYGYTF. The CDR3 DNA follows: TGCGCCAGCAGGCTCACAGCGACCGACTATGGCTACACCTTC.

The chain couples TRBV27 to TRBJ2-2; D is tentatively TRBD1 or TRBD2 (5 bases each). CDR1 and CDR2 from the germline V gene are MNHEY and SMNVEV (reference sequence). V lost 5 bases and J lost 5, with 12 bases in between. The CDR3 totals 14 residues. CDR3 residues: CASSHQGPTGELFF. The CDR3 DNA reads as TGTGCCAGCAGTCACCAGGGACCGACCGGGGAGCTGTTTTTT.

This clonotype was found a few times. The rearrangement links TRBV25-1 to TRBJ2-2; 8 nucleotides match TRBD1. V shed 0 bases, J shed 6 bases, and the junction held 12 bases outside the gene matches. The CDR3 extends over 18 amino acids. Looked up from germline, CDR1 is MGHDK and CDR2 is SYGVNS. The CDR3 nucleotides read TGTGCCAGCAGTGAATACGATATCCGAACAGGGGGTCCCGGGGAGCTGTTTTTT. Residues: CASSEYDIRTGGPGELFF.

This sequence joins TRBV7-3 and TRBJ2-2, with 9 bases matching TRBD2. The CDR3 totals 16 residues. Germline trimming cut 3 bases from V and 4 bases from J; bases unmatched to any gene: 6. Germline V gives CDR1 SGHTA, CDR2 FQGTGA. CDR3 nucleotides: TGTGCCAGCAGCTTCCCTAGCGGGGTTGGCACCGGGGAGCTGTTTTTT. Its protein is CASSFPSGVGTGELFF.

There are a few counts of this clonotype. This sequence joins TRBV5-5 and TRBJ2-7; TRBD1 is a possible D gene (5 bases). Deletions cut 0 bases from V and 5 bases from J, with 15 bases between. CDR3 length: 15 residues. Germline-derived CDR1 and CDR2 are SGHKS and YYEKEE (reference sequence). The DNA for the CDR3 is TGTGCCAGCAGCTTGGGACAGTCCTTCAATCACGAGCAGTACGTC. Translating it yields CASSLGQSFNHEQYV.

This clonotype has just a few counts. This chain links TRBV7-2 with TRBJ2-5; 7 bases line up with TRBD2. V shed 5 bases and J 2 bases; nucleotides not matched to a gene: 5. Germline CDR1 reads SGHTA; CDR2 reads FQGNSA. The CDR3 loop spans 14 amino acids. The CDR3 loop reads CASSIIGGQETQYF. CDR3 sequence (DNA): TGTGCCAGCAGCATCATCGGGGGGCAAGAGACCCAGTACTTC.

The CDR3 coding sequence is TGCAGCGTTGTCAGGGCAAGTTCCACAGATACGCAGTATTTT. It specifies CSVVRASSTDTQYF. The chain employs TRBV29-1 and TRBJ2-3; D perhaps matches TRBD1 (5 bases). V was shortened by 4 bases and J by 2 bases, with 13 bases between the two germline ends. The CDR3 covers 14 residues. CDR1 is SQVTM, CDR2 ANQGSEA, per germline.

This CDR3 reads CASSLVSGFYNEQFF. The CDR3 coding sequence is TGCGCCAGCAGCTTGGTTAGCGGCTTCTACAATGAGCAGTTCTTC. This chain links TRBV5-1 with TRBJ2-1; TRBD2 is a possible D gene (6 bases). The V and J ends lost 0 bases and 3 bases respectively, with 10 bases between them. The CDR3 contains 15 residues. The V gene's germline CDR1 is SGHRS and CDR2 YFSETQ.

This clonotype was counted a few times. The J gene is TRBJ1-2, the V gene TRBV7-9; D remains unclear. Trimming took 0 bases from V and 0 from J, leaving 5 bases between them. The CDR3 consists of 14 residues. Per the germline V gene, CDR1 is SEHNR and CDR2 is FQNEAQ (reference sequence). The DNA of the CDR3 is TGTGCCAGCAGCTTAGCGCAAACTAACTATGGCTACACCTTC. As protein: CASSLAQTNYGYTF.